These 6 T cell receptor beta chains were sequenced from one sample in a study of blood T cell repertoires in COVID-19. Data came from immunoSEQ multiplex PCR; TCRdb stores just in-frame clones and leaves some out. Of around 140,000 clones in the sample, over 75% were seen once. The source material was peripheral blood. These receptors came from a human donor in a cohort sampled during active COVID-19.

This clone was observed once. J is TRBJ1-5 and V is TRBV7-2; no reliable D call. The CDR3 has 13 amino acids. The germline V gene encodes CDR1 SGHTA and CDR2 FQGNSA. Trimming cost V 1 base and J 9 bases, with 10 bases left between them. The CDR3 nucleotides read TGTGCCAGCAGCTTAGATGAGGAGGTGCCCCAGCATTTT. This sequence encodes CASSLDEEVPQHF.

This clone is a singleton in its sample. The CDR3 loop reads CASRAGRGGPSTDTQYF. The DNA for the CDR3 is TGTGCCAGTAGGGCCGGGCGCGGGGGGCCTAGCACAGATACGCAGTATTTT. The chain uses TRBV19 and TRBJ2-3, with 8 bases identical to TRBD2. From germline, CDR1 is LNHDA and CDR2 SQIVND (reference sequence). V was pared by 6 bases and J by 0 bases, with 11 bases of the junction left unmatched. This CDR3 region has 17 residues. The full variable domain, rest sourced from reference TRBV19 and TRBJ2-3, is DGGITQSPKYLFRKEGQNVTLSCEQNLNHDAMYWYRQDPGQGLRLIYYSQIVNDFQKGDIAEGYSVSREKKESFPLTVTSAQKNPTAFYLCASRAGRGGPSTDTQYFGPGTRLTVL.

The chain joins TRBV9 to TRBJ1-1; a possible D gene is TRBD1 (5 bases). Trimming pared 0 bases from V and 7 bases from J, leaving 16 bases between. Germline-derived CDR1 and CDR2 are SGDLS and YYNGEE. The CDR3 runs to 15 residues. The CDR3 nucleotides are TGTGCCAGCAGCGTAGCGGCAGGGCAATTGTTTGAAGCTTTCTTT. Amino acids: CASSVAAGQLFEAFF.

CDR3 sequence reads: CASSQEDEKLFF. CDR3 nucleotide sequence: TGTGCCAGCAGTCAGGAAGATGAAAAACTGTTTTTT. The V gene is TRBV12-3 or TRBV12-4, the J gene TRBJ1-4; D ambiguous. This CDR3 is built from 12 residues. V dropped 5 bases and J dropped 6 bases, with 7 bases sitting between them.

V usage is TRBV11-3 and J usage is TRBJ2-5; the D gene is possibly TRBD2 (7 bases). Trimming removed 5 bases from V and 5 bases from J, with 18 bases in between. CDR1 and CDR2 from the germline V gene are SGHNT and YENEEA. This CDR3 spans 15 amino acids. The CDR3 coding sequence is TGTGCCAGCAGCCGTATGGCGGGGGCGGGGGAGACCCAGTACTTC. Translated: CASSRMAGAGETQYF.

The V and J genes are TRBV7-2 and TRBJ1-1; D call uncertain. Germline lookup yields CDR1 SGHTA and CDR2 FQGNSA. V dropped 4 bases and J dropped 1 base, with 7 bases sitting between them. The CDR3 spans 13 residues. The DNA for the CDR3 is TGTGCCAGCAGCTCAATAGAGAACACTGAAGCTTTCTTT. Amino acids: CASSSIENTEAFF. Full variable domain (rest looked up from reference TRBV7-2 and TRBJ1-1): GAGVSQSPSNKVTEKGKDVELRCDPISGHTALYWYRQSLGQGLEFLIYFQGNSAPDKSGLPSDRFSAERTGGSVSTLTIQRTQQEDSAVYLCASSSIENTEAFFGQGTRLTVV.